These T cell receptor beta chains were read from a single sample in a study of CD8+CD57+ T cells in acquired aplastic anemia. TCRdb called the reads again in MiXCR, with one record for every CDR3 protein. The data contain around 200,000 distinct CDR3 sequences, nearly 50% of them seen just once; the ten biggest clones take up around 9.7%. Sequenced input: sorted CD4+, CD8+, or CD8+CD57+ T cells (not recorded which) from PBMCs. The receptors were sampled from a human donor with aplastic anemia. The CDR3 runs from the conserved cysteine through the conserved F or W. Each record gives: CDR3 DNA, CDR3 protein, V gene, J gene, CDR3 length, D gene, clone size. The D gene is left open where the match is weak. Only some rows state a clone size, as once, few, many or a class for expanded clones.

CDR3 DNA: TGTGCCAGCAGCTTAGACAGGGGGCTTCAGCCCCAGCATTTT
CDR3 protein: CASSLDRGLQPQHF
V gene: TRBV5-5
J gene: TRBJ1-5
CDR3 length: 14
D gene: TRBD1
clone size: -

CDR3 DNA: TGTGCCAGCAGCTTTTTGACAGAGGATCAGCCCCAGCATTTT
CDR3 protein: CASSFLTEDQPQHF
V gene: TRBV7-9
J gene: TRBJ1-5
CDR3 length: 14
D gene: -
clone size: many

CDR3 DNA: TGCAGCTTCGGTCGGGGGCTCGCGAACACCGGGGAGCTGTTTTTT
CDR3 protein: CSFGRGLANTGELFF
V gene: TRBV29-1
J gene: TRBJ2-2
CDR3 length: 15
D gene: -
clone size: -

CDR3 DNA: TGTGCCCCAAGGCAACAAATATTCGGCCCTGGAAACACCATATATTTT
CDR3 protein: CAPRQQIFGPGNTIYF
V gene: TRBV10-3
J gene: TRBJ1-3
CDR3 length: 16
D gene: -
clone size: many

CDR3 DNA: TGCGCCAGCAGAGGACAGGGGCGTAGTCAGCCCCAGCATTTT
CDR3 protein: CASRGQGRSQPQHF
V gene: TRBV10-2
J gene: TRBJ1-5
CDR3 length: 14
D gene: TRBD1
clone size: -

CDR3 DNA: TGTGCCAGCAGTGAGAATCGGGGAGTATACGAGCAGTACTTC
CDR3 protein: CASSENRGVYEQYF
V gene: TRBV2
J gene: TRBJ2-7
CDR3 length: 14
D gene: -
clone size: few

CDR3 DNA: TGTGCCACCAGCAGAGACAGCGGGGGGGCGCGTGAGCAGTACTTC
CDR3 protein: CATSRDSGGAREQYF
V gene: TRBV15
J gene: TRBJ2-7
CDR3 length: 15
D gene: TRBD2
clone size: -

CDR3 DNA: TGTGCCAGCAGCTTTCGACTACCGACCTACGAGCAGTACTTC
CDR3 protein: CASSFRLPTYEQYF
V gene: TRBV7-9
J gene: TRBJ2-7
CDR3 length: 14
D gene: -
clone size: -

CDR3 DNA: TGTGCCAGCAGGCCTACTAGCGGAGCCTACAATGAGCAGTTCTTC
CDR3 protein: CASRPTSGAYNEQFF
V gene: TRBV5-4
J gene: TRBJ2-1
CDR3 length: 15
D gene: TRBD2
clone size: many

CDR3 DNA: TGTGCCAGCAGGGGACCTCTCAATCAGCCCCAGCATTTT
CDR3 protein: CASRGPLNQPQHF
V gene: TRBV2
J gene: TRBJ1-5
CDR3 length: 13
D gene: -
clone size: many

CDR3 DNA: TGTGCCAGCAGCGTAGTTTCCGACGGAGCCTCCTACGAGCAGTACTTC
CDR3 protein: CASSVVSDGASYEQYF
V gene: TRBV9
J gene: TRBJ2-7
CDR3 length: 16
D gene: -
clone size: many

CDR3 DNA: TGCAGCGTTGCCGGTGGGGGCGATTGGGCTGAAGCTTTCTTT
CDR3 protein: CSVAGGGDWAEAFF
V gene: TRBV29-1
J gene: TRBJ1-1
CDR3 length: 14
D gene: -
clone size: many

CDR3 DNA: TGTGCCAGTAGTCTACAGGGGTTAGATAATTCACCCCTCCACTTT
CDR3 protein: CASSLQGLDNSPLHF
V gene: TRBV19
J gene: TRBJ1-6
CDR3 length: 15
D gene: TRBD1
clone size: few

CDR3 DNA: TGCAGCGTTTGTTCGGGGGTGGACTACGAGCAGTACTTC
CDR3 protein: CSVCSGVDYEQYF
V gene: TRBV29-1
J gene: TRBJ2-7
CDR3 length: 13
D gene: -
clone size: many

CDR3 DNA: TGTGCCAGCAGTGCGGGTAGCGGGGTTCAGTCGGCGGACGAGCAGTACTTC
CDR3 protein: CASSAGSGVQSADEQYF
V gene: TRBV25-1
J gene: TRBJ2-7
CDR3 length: 17
D gene: TRBD2
clone size: few

CDR3 DNA: TGTGCCAGTAGTATATTCGGCAGGGGTAGGGAAAAACTGTTTTTT
CDR3 protein: CASSIFGRGREKLFF
V gene: TRBV19
J gene: TRBJ1-4
CDR3 length: 15
D gene: -
clone size: -

CDR3 DNA: TGTGCCAGCGGTCTAGCGGGACTCGAGCAGTACTTC
CDR3 protein: CASGLAGLEQYF
V gene: TRBV7-2
J gene: TRBJ2-7
CDR3 length: 12
D gene: TRBD2
clone size: -

CDR3 DNA: TGTGCCAGTAGTATGGGAGTCGACTCACCCCTCCACTTT
CDR3 protein: CASSMGVDSPLHF
V gene: TRBV19
J gene: TRBJ1-6
CDR3 length: 13
D gene: -
clone size: -

CDR3 DNA: TGTGCCAGCAGCTCGGGGGGCTCACCCCTCCACTTT
CDR3 protein: CASSSGGSPLHF
V gene: TRBV2
J gene: TRBJ1-6
CDR3 length: 12
D gene: -
clone size: -

CDR3 DNA: TGTGCCAGTAGCCCGGGACTGAATAACTATGGCTACACCTTC
CDR3 protein: CASSPGLNNYGYTF
V gene: TRBV19
J gene: TRBJ1-2
CDR3 length: 14
D gene: -
clone size: many

CDR3 DNA: TGTGCCAGCAGTGAAGATCTAAGTATGGGGCAGTACTTC
CDR3 protein: CASSEDLSMGQYF
V gene: TRBV2
J gene: TRBJ2-7
CDR3 length: 13
D gene: -
clone size: many

CDR3 DNA: TGTGCCAGCAGCTCACAGCAGGTCGTGCAGTACTTC
CDR3 protein: CASSSQQVVQYF
V gene: TRBV7-2
J gene: TRBJ2-7
CDR3 length: 12
D gene: -
clone size: many

CDR3 DNA: TGTGCCAGCAGTATCTACATGGGCACTGAAGCTTTCTTT
CDR3 protein: CASSIYMGTEAFF
V gene: TRBV12-3/TRBV12-4
J gene: TRBJ1-1
CDR3 length: 13
D gene: -
clone size: many

CDR3 DNA: TGTGCCAGCTGTCCGGGCCGGGGGGAAGCGGGCACTGAAGCTTTCTTT
CDR3 protein: CASCPGRGEAGTEAFF
V gene: TRBV10-3
J gene: TRBJ1-1
CDR3 length: 16
D gene: -
clone size: -

CDR3 DNA: TGCAGTGCTAGAGATGTCAATTCGGTGGACGGGATTTTCCATGAGCAGTTCTTC
CDR3 protein: CSARDVNSVDGIFHEQFF
V gene: TRBV20-1
J gene: TRBJ2-1
CDR3 length: 18
D gene: -
clone size: -

CDR3 DNA: TGCGCCAGCAGCCAACAACTAGGCTATGGCTACACCTTC
CDR3 protein: CASSQQLGYGYTF
V gene: TRBV4-1
J gene: TRBJ1-2
CDR3 length: 13
D gene: -
clone size: -

CDR3 DNA: TGTGCCACCAGCAGATTCGAGGCGGGAACCTACGAGCAGTACTTC
CDR3 protein: CATSRFEAGTYEQYF
V gene: TRBV15
J gene: TRBJ2-7
CDR3 length: 15
D gene: -
clone size: -

CDR3 DNA: TGTGCCAGCAGTGGTCGTCGCACAGATACGCAGTATTTT
CDR3 protein: CASSGRRTDTQYF
V gene: TRBV6-1
J gene: TRBJ2-3
CDR3 length: 13
D gene: -
clone size: -